The sequence of this T cell receptor beta chain was determined in a study of blood T cell repertoires in COVID-19. Assay used: immunoSEQ multiplex PCR; TCRdb lists only in-frame clones, some missing. The data contain fewer than 100,000 clones, 90% to 95% of them singletons. The CDR3 runs 13 residues. V was clipped by 2 bases and J by 2 bases, with 6 bases between them. CDR1 and CDR2 from the germline V gene are SEHNR and FQNEAQ (reference sequence). This clone was detected once. Sequences were obtained from peripheral blood. The sequence was obtained from a woman between 50 and 59 years old in a cohort sampled during active COVID-19. The chain joins TRBV7-9 to TRBJ1-2; a weak D match, TRBD1 (5 bases). The CDR3 loop reads CASSLRGNYGYTF. The DNA for the CDR3 is TGTGCCAGCAGCTTACGGGGGAACTATGGCTACACCTTC. Based on the CDR3 plus reference TRBV7-9 and TRBJ1-2, the full variable domain is DTGVSQNPRHKITKRGQNVTFRCDPISEHNRLYWYRQTLGQGPEFLTYFQNEAQLEKSRLLSDRFSAERPKGSFSTLEIQRTEQGDSAMYLCASSLRGNYGYTFGSGTRLTVV.